Each of the 16 T cell receptor beta chains below was sequenced from the same sample in a study of beta chain features in type 1 diabetes. Antigens for these TCRs are unknown. Findings and caveats of the study: Type 1 diabetes patients had TCRB CDR3s that were shorter (moderately but significantly so) in all four CD4+ subsets.

The authors reverse transcribed all of the isolated RNA, so sequencing captured expressed TCRB transcripts. The protocol was immunoSEQ multiplex PCR, while the TCRdb copy is restricted to in-frame clones and leaves out a portion. The sample carries 600,000 or so clones, roughly 13% recorded once. Sequenced sample: naive CD4+ T cells from blood. These receptors were obtained from a man aged 18 to 30 with type 1 diabetes.

In its sample, this clone was seen a few times. The rearrangement uses TRBV5-4 and TRBJ2-7; TRBD1 matches 8 bases. The CDR3 is made up of 13 amino acids. Unmatched junction bases numbered 4, after V lost 2 bases and J lost 6 bases. The V gene's germline CDR1 is SGHNT and CDR2 YYREEE (reference sequence). The CDR3 nucleotides are TGTGCCAGCAGCTTCCAGGGGGCGGGCGAGCAGTACTTC. This encodes CASSFQGAGEQYF. The whole variable domain, filled in from reference TRBV5-4 and TRBJ2-7, reads ETGVTQSPTHLIKTRGQQVTLRCSSQSGHNTVSWYQQALGQGPQFIFQYYREEENGRGNFPPRFSGLQFPNYSSELNVNALELDDSALYLCASSFQGAGEQYFGPGTRLTVT.

This clone has more than one count but fewer than ten. This chain joins TRBV10-3 and TRBJ1-2; 8 bases line up with TRBD1. After removal of 8 bases from V and 3 bases from J, the junction contained 8 bases not matched to a gene. The CDR3 runs to 14 residues. The germline V gene has CDR1 ENHRY and CDR2 SYGVKD. The CDR3 DNA sequence: TGTGCCATCTCATTACAGGGGGTTGACTATGGCTACACCTTC. Amino acids: CAISLQGVDYGYTF.

This clone was seen a few times. V is TRBV29-1 and J is TRBJ2-5; no clear D. V lost 2 bases, J lost 6 bases, and 7 bases lay in between. Germline values: CDR1 SQVTM, CDR2 ANQGSEA. The CDR3 totals 11 residues. CDR3 protein: CSVETIQTQYF. The CDR3, as DNA: TGCAGCGTTGAAACCATCCAGACCCAGTACTTC.

The rearrangement uses TRBV11-2 and TRBJ2-3; D is possibly TRBD2 (6 bases). CDR1 SGHAT and CDR2 FQNNGV come from the germline V gene. V was pared by 5 bases and J by 7 bases, with 13 bases between. This CDR3 comprises 13 residues. The CDR3 region is CASSPGDQHTQYF. For the CDR3, the DNA is TGTGCCAGCAGCCCGGGGGACCAGCATACGCAGTATTTT.

This clone occurred a few times. The chain links TRBV6-5 to TRBJ2-7; D gene unclear. The CDR3 is 16 amino acids. Germline-derived CDR1 and CDR2 are MNHEY and SVGAGI. Between the trimmed V and J ends, which lost 0 bases and 2 bases, there was a span of 14 bases. For the CDR3, the DNA is TGTGCCAGCAGTTACTCCTCTCGTGGCGGACCCTACGAGCAGTACTTC. This codes for CASSYSSRGGPYEQYF.

A few counts support this clone. V gene TRBV7-2 combines with J gene TRBJ2-7; the D gene is possibly TRBD1 (6 bases). Germline V gene data show CDR1 as SGHTA and CDR2 as FQGNSA. CDR3 length equals 12 residues. Trimming removed 3 bases at V and 9 bases at J, with 12 bases between. The CDR3 is CASSLGATGQYF. The CDR3 bases are TGTGCCAGCAGCTTGGGGGCCACGGGGCAGTACTTC.

In regard to this clone: This same CDR3 is encoded by further DNA sequences in the sample. The chain carries TRBV6-1 and TRBJ2-5; D is undetermined. Trimming shortened V by 3 bases and J by 5 bases, and 4 bases separated the two germline ends. Germline CDR1 MNHNS, CDR2 SASEGT. The CDR3 sequence is 11 residues long. The CDR3 spells CASSERETQYF. The DNA of the CDR3 is TGTGCCAGCAGTGAGAGGGAGACCCAGTACTTC.

This clone turned up a few times. The chain links TRBV6-5 to TRBJ2-7, with TRBD2 matching 12 bases. CDR1 is MNHEY and CDR2 is SVGAGI in the germline V gene. With 7 bases clipped from V and 3 bases from J, the junction kept 4 bases outside the gene matches. The CDR3 extends over 14 amino acids. The CDR3, as DNA: TGTGCCAGCAATAGACTAGCGGGAGACTACGAGCAGTACTTC. It specifies CASNRLAGDYEQYF.

The gene calls are TRBV4-1 and TRBJ2-3, with unresolved D. Germline loops: CDR1 MGHRA, CDR2 YSYEKL. This CDR3 contains 14 residues. The V end was cut by 1 base, the J end by 2 bases, with 7 bases between. CDR3 DNA sequence: TGCGCCAGCAGCCAAGTCATCTTCACAGATACGCAGTATTTT. Amino acid sequence: CASSQVIFTDTQYF.

This clone has just a few counts. The J gene is TRBJ2-7, the V gene TRBV29-1, with D possibly being TRBD2 (6 bases). Germline CDR1 and CDR2: SQVTM and ANQGSEA. Trimming pared 4 bases from V and 3 bases from J, leaving 10 bases between. The CDR3 covers 12 residues. Here the CDR3 DNA reads TGCAGCGTTGGGGGGGACGGCTACGAGCAGTACTTC. Amino acid sequence: CSVGGDGYEQYF.

This clone was seen only a few times. The chain uses TRBV4-3 and TRBJ1-2; TRBD1 is a possible D gene (6 bases). The ends were cut back, 5 bases at V and 4 bases at J, with 23 bases in the middle. CDR1 LGHNA and CDR2 YSLEER come from the germline V gene. The CDR3 sequence is 17 residues long. In DNA, the CDR3 is TGCGCCAGCAGCATGATAGACAGGCCTTGGGAATCCTATGGCTACACCTTC. It encodes CASSMIDRPWESYGYTF.

CDR3 nucleotides: TGTGCCAGCAGCTTAGCTCGACGGACGCACTACAATGAGCAGTTCTTC. Amino acids: CASSLARRTHYNEQFF. V and J are TRBV7-2 and TRBJ2-1; D not certain. This CDR3 comprises 16 residues. Germline V gives CDR1 SGHTA, CDR2 FQGNSA. V was pared by 0 bases and J by 3 bases, with 12 bases between.

The chain uses TRBV18 and TRBJ2-1; the D gene could be TRBD1 or TRBD2 (5 bases each). Per the germline V gene, CDR1 is KGHSH and CDR2 is LQKENI. CDR3 length equals 14 residues. V lost 3 bases, J lost 8 bases, and 14 bases lay in between. Here the CDR3 DNA reads TGTGCCAGCTCACCTTACAGGTCCGGGGATGAGCAGTTCTTC. It encodes CASSPYRSGDEQFF.

The V gene is TRBV27, the J gene TRBJ2-6; D remains ambiguous. CDR3 size: 15 residues. CDR1 and CDR2 from the germline V gene are MNHEY and SMNVEV (reference sequence). V was pared by 6 bases and J by 0 bases, with 9 bases between. CDR3 loop: CASRPTDSGANVLTF. CDR3 sequence (DNA): TGTGCCAGCAGACCGACCGACTCTGGGGCCAACGTCCTGACTTTC.

This clone was seen more than once but under ten times. The J gene is TRBJ2-1, the V gene TRBV30; 7 bases fit TRBD2. Per germline, CDR1 GTSNPN and CDR2 SVGIG (reference sequence). J gave up 8 bases and V 0 bases, and 7 bases lay outside the gene matches. The CDR3 is made up of 14 amino acids. CDR3 in DNA: TGTGCCTGGAGTGTAGGCGGGAGCGGCGATGAGCAGTTCTTC. This codes for CAWSVGGSGDEQFF.

This clone was counted only a few times. The V call is TRBV14, the J call TRBJ1-6, with no clear D. Germline loops: CDR1 SGHDN, CDR2 FVKESK. The CDR3 totals 14 residues. The ends were cut back, 1 base at V and 11 bases at J, with 12 bases in the middle. As DNA, the CDR3 is TGTGCCAGCAGCCAAGCCAACCGCGGGACACCCCTCCACTTT. This encodes CASSQANRGTPLHF.